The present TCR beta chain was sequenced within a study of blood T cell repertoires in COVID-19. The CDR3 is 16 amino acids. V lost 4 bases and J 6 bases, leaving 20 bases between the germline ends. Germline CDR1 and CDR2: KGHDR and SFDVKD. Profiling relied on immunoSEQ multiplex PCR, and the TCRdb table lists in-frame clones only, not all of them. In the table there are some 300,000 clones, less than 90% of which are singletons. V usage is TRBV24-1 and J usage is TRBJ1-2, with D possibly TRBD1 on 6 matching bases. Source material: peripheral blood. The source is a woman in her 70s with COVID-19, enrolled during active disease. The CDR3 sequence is CATSDPGDLRENGYTF. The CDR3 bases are TGTGCCACCAGTGACCCAGGGGACCTAAGGGAAAATGGCTACACCTTC.